Listed below are T cell receptor beta chains from one sample, sequenced in a study of cytomegalovirus exposure and HLA in healthy donors. The repertoire was sequenced with immunoSEQ multiplex PCR; TCRdb's copy has only in-frame clones and lacks some. Of over 150,000 clones in the sample, under 90% were seen once. Sequencing was performed on PBMCs. The receptors here all came from a man between 18 and 35 years old in good health and CMV-seronegative. CDR3s include the opening cysteine and the closing phenylalanine or tryptophan. Each record gives: clone size, J gene, V gene, D gene, CDR3 protein, CDR3 DNA. The D gene is left open where the match is weak. Not every row has a clone size; where given, it reads once, few, many or a size class.

abundance: NA; j_gene: TRBJ2-1; v_gene: TRBV5-8; d_gene: TRBD2; CDR3aa: CASSAGLAGNEQFF; CDR3nt: TGTGCCAGCAGCGCAGGACTAGCAGGCAATGAGCAGTTCTTC
abundance: NA; j_gene: TRBJ2-2; v_gene: TRBV27; d_gene: TRBD2; CDR3aa: CASSPRPGLAGGTGELFF; CDR3nt: TGTGCCAGCAGTCCACGCCCGGGACTAGCGGGAGGAACCGGGGAGCTGTTTTTT
abundance: NA; j_gene: TRBJ1-2; v_gene: TRBV14; d_gene: NA; CDR3aa: CASSQITADLYTF; CDR3nt: TGTGCCAGCAGCCAAATTACAGCCGACCTCTACACCTTC
abundance: NA; j_gene: TRBJ2-2; v_gene: TRBV9; d_gene: NA; CDR3aa: CASSTGLHTGELFF; CDR3nt: TGTGCCAGCAGCACGGGACTCCACACCGGGGAGCTGTTTTTT
abundance: NA; j_gene: TRBJ2-3; v_gene: TRBV27; d_gene: TRBD2; CDR3aa: CASRLAGGADTQYF; CDR3nt: TGTGCCAGCAGACTAGCGGGAGGAGCAGATACGCAGTATTTT
abundance: NA; j_gene: TRBJ1-2; v_gene: TRBV11-2; d_gene: NA; CDR3aa: CASSPDRNYGYTF; CDR3nt: TGTGCCAGCAGCCCCGACAGGAACTATGGCTACACCTTC
abundance: NA; j_gene: TRBJ2-5; v_gene: TRBV27; d_gene: TRBD2; CDR3aa: CASSLAGGETQYF; CDR3nt: TGTGCCAGCAGTTTAGCGGGAGGAGAGACCCAGTACTTC
abundance: NA; j_gene: TRBJ2-3; v_gene: TRBV5-1; d_gene: TRBD2; CDR3aa: CASRAFRREGREGTDTQYF; CDR3nt: TGCGCCAGCAGAGCGTTCCGGCGGGAGGGCCGCGAAGGCACAGATACGCAGTATTTT
abundance: once; j_gene: TRBJ2-1; v_gene: TRBV18; d_gene: TRBD2; CDR3aa: CASSPFLKGGNEQFF; CDR3nt: TGTGCCAGCTCACCATTTTTAAAGGGAGGGAATGAGCAGTTCTTC
abundance: NA; j_gene: TRBJ2-2; v_gene: TRBV4-3; d_gene: TRBD2; CDR3aa: CASSLSAGVDTGELFF; CDR3nt: TGCGCCAGCAGCCTGTCCGCGGGAGTCGACACCGGGGAGCTGTTTTTT
abundance: NA; j_gene: TRBJ2-7; v_gene: TRBV5-1; d_gene: NA; CDR3aa: CASSPTPRESLEQYF; CDR3nt: TGCGCCAGCAGCCCAACCCCGCGGGAATCTTTGGAGCAGTACTTC
abundance: NA; j_gene: TRBJ2-3; v_gene: TRBV9; d_gene: TRBD1; CDR3aa: CASSLLGQITDTQYF; CDR3nt: TGTGCCAGCAGCCTATTGGGACAGATCACAGATACGCAGTATTTT
abundance: NA; j_gene: TRBJ2-1; v_gene: TRBV21-1; d_gene: NA; CDR3aa: CASTFLFFFSSYNEQFF; CDR3nt: TGTGCCAGCACTTTCCTTTTTTTCTTCAGCTCCTACAATGAGCAGTTCTTC
abundance: few; j_gene: TRBJ2-1; v_gene: TRBV28; d_gene: TRBD1; CDR3aa: CASSPHRGGNNEQFF; CDR3nt: TGTGCCAGCAGTCCCCACAGGGGTGGAAACAATGAGCAGTTCTTC
abundance: NA; j_gene: TRBJ2-1; v_gene: TRBV7-3; d_gene: NA; CDR3aa: CASSLGAEGEQFF; CDR3nt: TGTGCCAGCAGCTTAGGGGCGGAGGGTGAGCAGTTCTTC
abundance: few; j_gene: TRBJ1-5; v_gene: TRBV18; d_gene: TRBD1; CDR3aa: CASSQRLDREGNQPQHF; CDR3nt: TGTGCCAGCTCACAAAGGTTAGACAGGGAAGGCAATCAGCCCCAGCATTTT
abundance: NA; j_gene: TRBJ2-1; v_gene: TRBV7-9; d_gene: TRBD2; CDR3aa: CASSPATSGSLNEQFF; CDR3nt: TGTGCCAGCAGCCCTGCTACTAGCGGGAGCTTGAATGAGCAGTTCTTC
abundance: once; j_gene: TRBJ2-5; v_gene: TRBV28; d_gene: TRBD2; CDR3aa: CASSLLAGGETQYF; CDR3nt: TGTGCCAGCAGTCTCCTAGCGGGAGGGGAGACCCAGTACTTC
abundance: NA; j_gene: TRBJ2-7; v_gene: TRBV7-9; d_gene: NA; CDR3aa: CSSLILQGQPYF; CDR3nt: TGTTCCAGCCTAATCCTTCAAGGACAGCCCTACTTC
abundance: NA; j_gene: TRBJ2-1; v_gene: TRBV10-3; d_gene: NA; CDR3aa: CAIADRSYNEQFF; CDR3nt: TGTGCCATCGCGGACAGATCCTACAATGAGCAGTTCTTC
abundance: once; j_gene: TRBJ2-7; v_gene: TRBV10-3; d_gene: NA; CDR3aa: CAISYSSGTYEQYF; CDR3nt: TGTGCCATCAGTTATTCGTCCGGTACCTACGAGCAGTACTTC
abundance: NA; j_gene: TRBJ2-3; v_gene: TRBV2; d_gene: NA; CDR3aa: CASSEWARTDTQYF; CDR3nt: TGTGCCAGCAGTGAATGGGCTCGCACAGATACGCAGTATTTT
abundance: NA; j_gene: TRBJ1-6; v_gene: TRBV5-4; d_gene: TRBD1; CDR3aa: CASRQGGNSPLHF; CDR3nt: TGTGCCAGCAGACAGGGGGGAAATTCACCCCTCCACTTT
abundance: NA; j_gene: TRBJ1-6; v_gene: TRBV5-4; d_gene: TRBD1; CDR3aa: CASSLSLDRGLRALHF; CDR3nt: TGTGCCAGCAGCTTGTCGTTAGATAGGGGGCTAAGGGCCCTCCACTTT
abundance: few; j_gene: TRBJ2-7; v_gene: TRBV5-1; d_gene: NA; CDR3aa: CASSRWAGYEQYF; CDR3nt: TGCGCCAGCAGCAGGTGGGCAGGGTACGAGCAGTACTTC
abundance: once; j_gene: TRBJ1-2; v_gene: TRBV5-1; d_gene: TRBD1; CDR3aa: CARPNRRGQGAYGYTF; CDR3nt: TGCGCCAGACCTAACAGGAGGGGACAGGGGGCCTATGGCTACACCTTC
abundance: NA; j_gene: TRBJ1-2; v_gene: TRBV6-5; d_gene: TRBD1; CDR3aa: CASSQGDYGYTF; CDR3nt: TGTGCCAGCTCCCAGGGGGACTATGGCTACACCTTC
abundance: NA; j_gene: TRBJ2-5; v_gene: TRBV28; d_gene: NA; CDR3aa: CASSPGGFLETQYF; CDR3nt: TGTGCCAGCAGCCCCGGAGGTTTCCTAGAGACCCAGTACTTC
abundance: NA; j_gene: TRBJ1-1; v_gene: TRBV7-9; d_gene: NA; CDR3aa: CASSLAQGWTEAFF; CDR3nt: TGTGCCAGCAGCTTAGCGCAGGGATGGACTGAAGCTTTCTTT
abundance: NA; j_gene: TRBJ1-1; v_gene: TRBV18; d_gene: NA; CDR3aa: CASSPRSGSGFNTEAFF; CDR3nt: TGTGCCAGCTCACCACGGTCGGGGAGCGGGTTCAACACTGAAGCTTTCTTT
abundance: NA; j_gene: TRBJ2-2; v_gene: TRBV19; d_gene: NA; CDR3aa: CASSIKGDTGELFF; CDR3nt: TGTGCCAGTAGTATAAAAGGGGACACCGGGGAGCTGTTTTTT
abundance: NA; j_gene: TRBJ2-1; v_gene: TRBV28; d_gene: NA; CDR3aa: CASIQGGEGPNEQFF; CDR3nt: TGTGCCAGCATTCAAGGGGGGGAGGGCCCTAATGAGCAGTTCTTC
abundance: NA; j_gene: TRBJ2-5; v_gene: TRBV11-3; d_gene: TRBD1; CDR3aa: CASSRGQGKLGGQETQYF; CDR3nt: TGTGCCAGCAGCCGGGGACAGGGGAAGCTTGGGGGCCAAGAGACCCAGTACTTC
abundance: NA; j_gene: TRBJ1-2; v_gene: TRBV5-4; d_gene: TRBD1; CDR3aa: CASGTGGWTGGNYGYTF; CDR3nt: TGTGCCAGCGGTACCGGGGGCTGGACAGGGGGAAACTATGGCTACACCTTC
abundance: NA; j_gene: TRBJ2-5; v_gene: TRBV9; d_gene: TRBD2; CDR3aa: CASSVGAGGYKTQYF; CDR3nt: TGTGCCAGCAGCGTTGGAGCGGGGGGGTATAAGACCCAGTACTTC
abundance: NA; j_gene: TRBJ2-1; v_gene: TRBV5-8; d_gene: TRBD1; CDR3aa: CASSLVLGTENYNEQFF; CDR3nt: TGTGCCAGCAGCTTGGTGCTCGGGACAGAAAACTACAATGAGCAGTTCTTC
abundance: few; j_gene: TRBJ2-6; v_gene: TRBV7-9; d_gene: TRBD1; CDR3aa: CASSLGQPQTF; CDR3nt: TGTGCCAGCAGCCTGGGACAGCCCCAGACTTTC
abundance: NA; j_gene: TRBJ2-7; v_gene: TRBV7-9; d_gene: NA; CDR3aa: CASRGAGFHEQYF; CDR3nt: TGTGCCAGCAGGGGGGCAGGGTTCCACGAGCAGTACTTC
abundance: NA; j_gene: TRBJ1-3; v_gene: TRBV5-1; d_gene: NA; CDR3aa: CASSPGAAGNTIYF; CDR3nt: TGCGCCAGCAGCCCTGGAGCGGCTGGAAACACCATATATTTT
abundance: NA; j_gene: TRBJ2-5; v_gene: TRBV2; d_gene: TRBD2; CDR3aa: CARRGLAEETQYF; CDR3nt: TGTGCCAGAAGAGGACTAGCGGAAGAGACCCAGTACTTC
abundance: NA; j_gene: TRBJ2-2; v_gene: TRBV19; d_gene: NA; CDR3aa: CASSIRGGTGELFF; CDR3nt: TGTGCCAGTAGTATAAGGGGAGGCACCGGGGAGCTGTTTTTT
abundance: few; j_gene: TRBJ2-7; v_gene: TRBV6-5; d_gene: NA; CDR3aa: CASSYSGGVYEQYF; CDR3nt: TGTGCCAGCAGTTACTCCGGGGGAGTCTACGAGCAGTACTTC
abundance: NA; j_gene: TRBJ1-2; v_gene: TRBV6-1; d_gene: NA; CDR3aa: CASSPGDYGYTF; CDR3nt: TGTGCCAGCAGTCCAGGGGACTATGGCTACACCTTC
abundance: few; j_gene: TRBJ2-2; v_gene: TRBV7-9; d_gene: TRBD1; CDR3aa: CASSGRDRATGELFF; CDR3nt: TGTGCCAGCAGCGGCCGGGACAGGGCCACCGGGGAGCTGTTTTTT
abundance: NA; j_gene: TRBJ2-7; v_gene: TRBV29-1; d_gene: TRBD1; CDR3aa: CSVFGPGTGGYEQYF; CDR3nt: TGCAGCGTTTTTGGCCCCGGGACAGGGGGCTACGAGCAGTACTTC
abundance: few; j_gene: TRBJ1-1; v_gene: TRBV11-3; d_gene: NA; CDR3aa: CASSFDSPPSPSMNTEAFF; CDR3nt: TGTGCCAGCAGCTTCGACAGCCCCCCAAGCCCCTCGATGAACACTGAAGCTTTCTTT
abundance: few; j_gene: TRBJ1-1; v_gene: TRBV4-1; d_gene: NA; CDR3aa: CASNKRIGVRTEAFF; CDR3nt: TGCGCCAGCAATAAGCGGATTGGGGTTAGGACTGAAGCTTTCTTT
abundance: NA; j_gene: TRBJ2-3; v_gene: TRBV7-9; d_gene: NA; CDR3aa: CASNGVTDTQYF; CDR3nt: TGTGCCAGCAACGGGGTGACAGATACGCAGTATTTT
abundance: NA; j_gene: TRBJ2-2; v_gene: TRBV5-1; d_gene: NA; CDR3aa: CASSWRDSATGELFF; CDR3nt: TGCGCCAGCAGCTGGAGGGACAGCGCCACCGGGGAGCTGTTTTTT
abundance: NA; j_gene: TRBJ2-7; v_gene: TRBV2; d_gene: TRBD1; CDR3aa: CASSKGQGAREQYF; CDR3nt: TGTGCCAGCAGCAAGGGACAGGGGGCTCGTGAGCAGTACTTC
abundance: few; j_gene: TRBJ2-1; v_gene: TRBV5-4; d_gene: TRBD2; CDR3aa: CASSLGDSASGRKQFF; CDR3nt: TGTGCCAGCAGCTTGGGGGATTCGGCTAGCGGGAGAAAGCAGTTCTTC
abundance: NA; j_gene: TRBJ2-7; v_gene: TRBV14; d_gene: NA; CDR3aa: CASSRRVSYYEQYF; CDR3nt: TGTGCCAGCAGCCGTCGGGTTAGCTACTACGAGCAGTACTTC
abundance: NA; j_gene: TRBJ2-3; v_gene: TRBV19; d_gene: TRBD2; CDR3aa: CASSTPLDSGIQDTQYF; CDR3nt: TGTGCCAGTAGTACCCCCCTGGATAGCGGGATCCAAGATACGCAGTATTTT
abundance: NA; j_gene: TRBJ2-1; v_gene: TRBV5-1; d_gene: NA; CDR3aa: CASSPTDTYNEQFF; CDR3nt: TGCGCCAGCAGCCCAACCGACACTTACAATGAGCAGTTCTTC